These 14 T cell receptor beta chains were all obtained from the same sample, sequenced in a study of T cell responses to AZD1222 COVID-19 vaccine. The assay was immunoSEQ multiplex PCR, and TCRdb's table has in-frame clones only and misses some. The data show around 140,000 clones, about nine tenths seen once. The sample consisted of peripheral blood, taken on day 0 of AZD1222 vaccination. These receptors all stem from an adult in good health.

This rearrangement joins TRBV12-5 to TRBJ2-7; D perhaps matches TRBD1 (5 bases). The germline CDR1 and CDR2 sequences are LGHNT and FRNRAP. V shed 1 base and J shed 7 bases, with 8 bases lying between them. The CDR3 runs 12 residues. CDR3 amino acids: CASGLAQGEQYF. The CDR3, as DNA: TGTGCTAGTGGTTTGGCCCAGGGAGAGCAGTACTTC.

The chain recombines TRBV6-2 or TRBV6-3 with TRBJ2-7, with D possibly being TRBD1 or TRBD2 (5 bases each). Looked up from germline, CDR1 is MNHEY and CDR2 is SVGEGT. The CDR3 has 14 residues. The V and J ends lost 0 bases and 6 bases respectively, with 12 bases between them. DNA of the CDR3: TGTGCCAGCAGTTACTCGGGGGTCCCAGGCGAGCAGTACTTC. Protein sequence: CASSYSGVPGEQYF.

The V call is TRBV13, the J call TRBJ2-5; D possibly uses TRBD1 or TRBD2 (5 bases each). This CDR3 comprises 18 residues. V was clipped by 0 bases and J by 1 base, with 18 bases between them. Germline V gives CDR1 PRHDT, CDR2 FYEKMQ (reference sequence). CDR3 sequence (DNA): TGTGCCAGCAGCTTAGGAGGTTGGGGACCCACCCCCCAAGAGACCCAGTACTTC. Its protein product is CASSLGGWGPTPQETQYF.

The chain is built from TRBV7-2 and TRBJ1-3, with D unresolved. The CDR3 runs 12 residues. Trimming left V 3 bases short and J 4 bases short, with 4 bases between. From germline, CDR1 is SGHTA and CDR2 FQGNSA. The CDR3 sequence is CASSFEGNTIYF. The DNA of the CDR3 is TGTGCCAGCAGCTTCGAAGGAAACACCATATATTTT.

The V call is TRBV7-9, the J call TRBJ1-2; D gene uncertain. CDR3 length: 13 residues. The V and J ends lost 0 bases and 6 bases respectively, with 8 bases between them. Germline V gene sequence: CDR1 SEHNR, CDR2 FQNEAQ (reference sequence). CDR3 nucleotide sequence: TGTGCCAGCAGCTTAGCTTCGGGGAATGGCTACACCTTC. Its translation: CASSLASGNGYTF. Using reference TRBV7-9 and TRBJ1-2 for the parts outside the CDR3, the full variable domain is DTGVSQNPRHKITKRGQNVTFRCDPISEHNRLYWYRQTLGQGPEFLTYFQNEAQLEKSRLLSDRFSAERPKGSFSTLEIQRTEQGDSAMYLCASSLASGNGYTFGSGTRLTVV.

The chain employs TRBV5-1 and TRBJ2-3; 13 nucleotides match TRBD2. This CDR3 contains 16 residues. The germline V gene has CDR1 SGHRS and CDR2 YFSETQ. The ends lost 4 bases at V and 1 base at J; junction bases unmatched: 3. CDR3 bases: TGCGCCAGCAGCCAGACTAGCGGGGGGCGCACAGATACGCAGTATTTT. Translation: CASSQTSGGRTDTQYF. The full variable domain, its missing parts supplied by reference TRBV5-1 and TRBJ2-3, is KAGVTQTPRYLIKTRGQQVTLSCSPISGHRSVSWYQQTPGQGLQFLFEYFSETQRNKGNFPGRFSGRQFSNSRSEMNVSTLELGDSALYLCASSQTSGGRTDTQYFGPGTRLTVL.

V and J are TRBV7-9 and TRBJ1-6, with TRBD1 matching 7 bases. The length of the CDR3 is 15 residues. V shed 4 bases, J shed 4 bases, and the junction held 4 bases outside the gene matches. Germline CDR1 SEHNR, CDR2 FQNEAQ (reference sequence). CDR3 sequence: CASSWDSQYNSPLHF. CDR3 coding DNA: TGTGCCAGCAGCTGGGACAGCCAATATAATTCACCCCTCCACTTT.

V and J are TRBV19 and TRBJ2-2; 10 bases map to TRBD2. Germline lookup yields CDR1 LNHDA and CDR2 SQIVND (reference sequence). There are 20 residues in the CDR3. V dropped 6 bases and J dropped 2; count of bases not matched to a gene: 18. The CDR3 DNA is TGTGCCAGTAGCTCCGGACCCTGGTCTCCTAGCGGGAGAAACACCGGGGAGCTGTTTTTT. Translated: CASSSGPWSPSGRNTGELFF.

The chain couples TRBV7-9 to TRBJ2-1; D not certain. In germline, CDR1 is SEHNR, CDR2 FQNEAQ (reference sequence). Trimming stripped 7 bases from V and 8 bases from J, with 12 bases between. This CDR3 spans 12 amino acids. The CDR3 DNA reads TGTGCCAGCACCGGACCTCGACATGAGCAGTTCTTC. This codes for CASTGPRHEQFF.

The J gene is TRBJ1-5, the V gene TRBV7-9; D is unresolved. The V end was cut by 1 base, the J end by 5 bases, with 3 bases between. The CDR3 has 12 amino acids. Germline CDR1 SEHNR, CDR2 FQNEAQ (reference sequence). CDR3 sequence reads: CASSLDYQPQHF. CDR3 sequence (DNA): TGTGCCAGCAGCTTAGATTATCAGCCCCAGCATTTT.

V and J are TRBV12-3 or TRBV12-4 and TRBJ2-1, with D tentatively TRBD1 (6 bases). The CDR3 spans 13 residues. The V end was cut by 0 bases, the J end by 7 bases, with 7 bases between. CDR3 DNA: TGTGCCAGCAGTTTAGCTACAGGGAATGAGCAGTTCTTC. The encoded protein is CASSLATGNEQFF.

This chain links TRBV6-5 with TRBJ1-1; D call uncertain. V was cut by 4 bases and J by 6 bases, with 15 bases left in between. Germline loops: CDR1 MNHEY, CDR2 SVGAGI. The CDR3 totals 14 residues. CDR3 nucleotide sequence: TGTGCCAGCAGTTTCTCAAGGGAACTCGCTGAAGCTTTCTTT. Its translation: CASSFSRELAEAFF.

Of note for this clone: One end of the junction does not line up with germline, which may come from a read error. This chain connects TRBV7-7 to TRBJ2-1, with D perhaps TRBD2 (5 bases). The CDR3 length is 11 residues. The germline V gene encodes CDR1 SSHAT and CDR2 FNYEAQ (reference sequence). The CDR3 nucleotides read TGTGCTAGCAGCGAGGGCAATGAGCAGTTCTTC. The encoded protein is CASSEGNEQFF. Full variable domain (remainder filled in from reference TRBV7-7 and TRBJ2-1): GAGVSQSPRYKVTKRGQDVTLRCDPISSHATLYWYQQALGQGPEFLTYFNYEAQPDKSGLPSDRFSAERPEGSISTLTIQRTEQRDSAMYRCASSEGNEQFFGPGTRLTVL.

CDR3: CASQTGTSGSDEQFF. The CDR3 coding sequence is TGCGCCAGCCAGACCGGGACTAGCGGGTCCGATGAGCAGTTCTTC. The chain uses TRBV5-1 and TRBJ2-1, with 12 bases identical to TRBD2. The CDR3 covers 15 residues. Germline V lookup: CDR1 SGHRS, CDR2 YFSETQ. V shed 7 bases and J 8 bases; nucleotides not matched to a gene: 10.